A single sample gave rise to the 28 T cell receptor beta chains below, sequenced in a study of blood T cell repertoires in COVID-19. The table came from immunoSEQ multiplex PCR; TCRdb's copy has only in-frame clones and leaves some out. The table has hundreds of thousands of clones, around 90% seen once. The sample was PBMCs or T cells enriched from blood (not recorded which). These receptors all stem from a woman aged 45 to 65 who had recovered from COVID-19.

The chain uses TRBV24-1 and TRBJ2-7; 8 positions agree with TRBD1. The CDR3 consists of 13 residues. Germline V CDR1 and CDR2: KGHDR, SFDVKD. With V trimmed by 3 bases and J by 9 bases, 6 bases remained unmatched. The CDR3 protein is CATSDLDRAGQYF. The CDR3 bases are TGTGCCACCAGTGATCTGGACAGGGCGGGGCAGTACTTC.

The rearrangement uses TRBV5-4 and TRBJ2-1; D is possibly TRBD2 (6 bases). The CDR3 loop spans 14 amino acids. The V and J ends lost 1 base and 7 bases respectively, with 12 bases between them. Germline V gene sequence: CDR1 SGHNT, CDR2 YYREEE (reference sequence). The DNA of the CDR3 is TGTGCCAGCAGCTTGATGTTTAGCGGTAATGAGCAGTTCTTC. Protein product: CASSLMFSGNEQFF.

V gene TRBV14 combines with J gene TRBJ2-7, with a possible D match to TRBD1 (7 bases). In germline, CDR1 is SGHDN, CDR2 FVKESK. The CDR3 extends over 17 amino acids. With 4 bases removed from V and 3 bases from J, the gap between germline ends came to 22 bases. The CDR3: CASSRVNRGLQFYEQYF. CDR3 DNA: TGTGCCAGCAGCCGAGTAAACAGGGGACTCCAATTCTACGAGCAGTACTTC. Full variable domain (remainder filled in from reference TRBV14 and TRBJ2-7): EAGVTQFPSHSVIEKGQTVTLRCDPISGHDNLYWYRRVMGKEIKFLLHFVKESKQDESGMPNNRFLAERTGGTYSTLKVQPAELEDSGVYFCASSRVNRGLQFYEQYFGPGTRLTVT.

V and J are TRBV5-4 and TRBJ1-2; TRBD1 aligns across 9 bases. Germline V lookup: CDR1 SGHNT, CDR2 YYREEE (reference sequence). The CDR3 spans 15 residues. V dropped 4 bases and J dropped 8; count of bases not matched to a gene: 12. The CDR3 nucleotides are TGTGCCAGCAGCAAAACGGGACAGGGCATTCAAGGCTACACCTTC. Its translation: CASSKTGQGIQGYTF.

The V gene is TRBV19, the J gene TRBJ1-2; maybe TRBD1 (5 bases). The germline V gene has CDR1 LNHDA and CDR2 SQIVND (reference sequence). V lost 5 bases to trimming and J lost 4 bases, with 14 bases between them. The length of the CDR3 is 14 residues. CDR3 bases: TGTGCCAGTAGTCAGGGTCGATGGGGCTATGGCTACACCTTC. Protein: CASSQGRWGYGYTF.

The J gene is TRBJ2-3, the V gene TRBV29-1, with 10 positions matching TRBD1. The CDR3 loop spans 17 amino acids. Germline CDR1 is SQVTM and CDR2 is ANQGSEA. The V gene end was trimmed by 5 bases and the J gene end by 1 base; junction bases not matched to a gene: 12. The CDR3 DNA is TGCAGCGTTTTATCGGGACAGGGGACGGGGCGCACAGATACGCAGTATTTT. The encoded protein is CSVLSGQGTGRTDTQYF.

This chain connects TRBV18 to TRBJ1-6; TRBD1 aligns across 7 bases. CDR1 is KGHSH and CDR2 is LQKENI in the germline V gene. The CDR3 has 16 amino acids. The V and J ends lost 1 base and 0 bases, in that order; junction bases with no gene match: 0. The CDR3 sequence is CASSPQGASYNSPLHF. The CDR3 coding sequence is TGTGCCAGCTCACCACAGGGGGCCTCCTATAATTCACCCCTCCACTTT.

The chain is built from TRBV4-1 and TRBJ2-3; possible D gene TRBD2, 5 bases. The germline CDR1 and CDR2 sequences are MGHRA and YSYEKL. The CDR3 spans 17 residues. V shed 1 base and J shed 0 bases, with 14 bases lying between them. CDR3 coding DNA: TGCGCCAGCAGCCAAGCGACTCGGACTCAGAGCACAGATACGCAGTATTTT. Residues: CASSQATRTQSTDTQYF.

The J gene is TRBJ2-7, the V gene TRBV2; weak D call: TRBD1 (5 bases). This CDR3 has 14 amino acids. Trimming left V 4 bases short and J 3 bases short, with 13 bases between. Germline CDR1 is SNHLY and CDR2 is FYNNEI. The CDR3 reads CASSVGQGNYEQYF. Here the CDR3 DNA reads TGTGCCAGCAGTGTTGGGCAGGGAAACTACGAGCAGTACTTC.

The rearrangement uses TRBV15 and TRBJ2-3; 11 nucleotides align to TRBD2. Germline loops: CDR1 LNHNV, CDR2 YYDKDF (reference sequence). Unmatched junction bases numbered 7, after V lost 1 base and J lost 7 bases. CDR3 length: 16 residues. CDR3 sequence (DNA): TGTGCCACCAGCAGAGTACTAGCGGGGGAGGTTAATACGCAGTATTTT. This codes for CATSRVLAGEVNTQYF.

This clone was seen only a few times. The chain links TRBV7-9 to TRBJ2-1; 10 bases map to TRBD2. Per germline, CDR1 SEHNR and CDR2 FQNEAQ (reference sequence). The trim removed 3 bases at V and 5 bases at J, leaving 4 bases unmatched. There are 15 residues in the CDR3. The CDR3 DNA is TGTGCCAGCAGCTTTGTAACTAGCGGGAACAATGAGCAGTTCTTC. Its protein product is CASSFVTSGNNEQFF.

The chain joins TRBV18 to TRBJ2-3; perhaps TRBD2 as D (5 bases). This CDR3 comprises 14 residues. V was trimmed by 6 bases and J by 0 bases, leaving 10 bases between them. Per the germline V gene, CDR1 is KGHSH and CDR2 is LQKENI. Here the CDR3 DNA reads TGTGCCAGCTCCTTGGGAGCTAGCACAGATACGCAGTATTTT. Protein: CASSLGASTDTQYF.

This clone has only a few counts. The chain couples TRBV28 to TRBJ1-5; 8 nucleotides match TRBD1. The V segment lost 7 bases and the J segment 7 bases; nucleotides outside the gene matches: 3. CDR3 length: 12 residues. The germline CDR1 and CDR2 sequences are MDHEN and SYDVKM. This chain's CDR3 is CASTDRAQPQHF. The CDR3 region has the DNA TGTGCCAGCACGGACAGGGCACAGCCCCAGCATTTT.

This rearrangement joins TRBV6-5 to TRBJ1-3; D gene uncertain. CDR3 length: 15 residues. CDR1 and CDR2 (germline): MNHEY, SVGAGI. Trimming stripped 5 bases from V and 0 bases from J, with 11 bases between. CDR3 sequence (DNA): TGTGCCAGCAGTAGATCGGTCAACTCTGGAAACACCATATATTTT. It translates to CASSRSVNSGNTIYF.

The chain is built from TRBV30 and TRBJ1-1; D is uncertain. Germline lookup yields CDR1 GTSNPN and CDR2 SVGIG (reference sequence). Deletions cut 3 bases from V and 1 base from J, with 9 bases between. This CDR3 is built from 13 residues. The CDR3 region has the DNA TGTGCCTGGAGCCCTACGCGGAACACTGAAGCTTTCTTT. Protein product: CAWSPTRNTEAFF.

The rearrangement links TRBV5-5 to TRBJ2-5; 8 bases match TRBD2. CDR1 is SGHKS, CDR2 YYEKEE, per germline (reference sequence). CDR3 length: 15 amino acids. Trimming removed 7 bases from V and 1 base from J; junction bases left unmatched: 9. This CDR3 reads CASSPGGISQETQYF. CDR3 nucleotides: TGTGCCAGCTCCCCGGGGGGGATATCCCAAGAGACCCAGTACTTC. Together with reference TRBV5-5 and TRBJ2-5, the CDR3 gives the full variable domain: DAGVTQSPTHLIKTRGQQVTLRCSPISGHKSVSWYQQVLGQGPQFIFQYYEKEERGRGNFPDRFSARQFPNYSSELNVNALLLGDSALYLCASSPGGISQETQYFGPGTRLLVL.

The gene calls are TRBV7-2 and TRBJ2-7, with TRBD2 matching 8 bases. V trimming: 3 bases; J trimming: 3 bases; junction bases outside the gene matches: 4. This CDR3 contains 14 residues. Germline loops: CDR1 SGHTA, CDR2 FQGNSA. The CDR3 here is CASSFPTSGYEQYF. As DNA, the CDR3 is TGTGCCAGCAGCTTTCCCACTAGCGGCTACGAGCAGTACTTC.

This clone has more than one count but fewer than ten. The rearrangement joins TRBV10-3 to TRBJ2-1; D call uncertain. Trimming stripped 0 bases from V and 8 bases from J, with 5 bases between. The V gene's germline CDR1 is ENHRY and CDR2 SYGVKD. This CDR3 has 12 amino acids. CDR3 sequence: CAISESNYEQFF. The CDR3 DNA reads TGTGCCATCAGTGAGTCGAACTATGAGCAGTTCTTC.

The chain carries TRBV30 and TRBJ1-2, with D possibly matching TRBD1 (6 bases). This CDR3 is built from 14 residues. Between the trimmed V and J ends, which lost 1 base and 12 bases, there was a span of 21 bases. CDR1 is GTSNPN, CDR2 SVGIG, per germline (reference sequence). CDR3 DNA: TGTGCCTGGAGTGCTACCCTTTGGGGGGGGCTACACACCTTC. This gives the protein CAWSATLWGGLHTF.

The chain joins TRBV27 to TRBJ1-6, with D uncertain. V was shortened by 4 bases and J by 2 bases, with 6 bases between the two germline ends. The CDR3 contains 14 residues. The germline CDR1 and CDR2 sequences are MNHEY and SMNVEV (reference sequence). CDR3 region: CASSSTAYNSPLHF. The CDR3 coding sequence is TGTGCCAGCAGTTCCACAGCCTATAATTCACCCCTCCACTTT.

The chain combines TRBV18 with TRBJ2-7; 9 nucleotides match TRBD2. The CDR3 runs 14 residues. Germline assignment: CDR1 KGHSH and CDR2 LQKENI. V dropped 3 bases and J dropped 0; count of bases not matched to a gene: 0. The CDR3 spells CASSPSGSSYEQYF. CDR3 in DNA: TGTGCCAGCTCACCTAGCGGGAGCTCCTACGAGCAGTACTTC.

The chain couples TRBV9 to TRBJ2-5; no clear D gene. Trimming pared 0 bases from V and 3 bases from J, leaving 6 bases between. The length of the CDR3 is 13 residues. From germline, CDR1 is SGDLS and CDR2 YYNGEE. The CDR3 spells CASSVDPEETQYF. The CDR3 nucleotides read TGTGCCAGCAGCGTAGATCCCGAAGAGACCCAGTACTTC. Together with reference TRBV9 and TRBJ2-5, the CDR3 gives the full variable domain: DSGVTQTPKHLITATGQRVTLRCSPRSGDLSVYWYQQSLDQGLQFLIQYYNGEERAKGNILERFSAQQFPDLHSELNLSSLELGDSALYFCASSVDPEETQYFGPGTRLLVL.

J is TRBJ2-1 and V is TRBV28; D uncertain. V was trimmed by 7 bases and J by 2 bases, leaving 9 bases between them. Germline V lookup: CDR1 MDHEN, CDR2 SYDVKM. The CDR3 sequence is 13 residues long. CDR3 coding DNA: TGTGCCAGCACACGGTCAACCTACAATGAGCAGTTCTTC. Translated, it gives CASTRSTYNEQFF.

The V gene is TRBV5-4, the J gene TRBJ2-1; possibly TRBD2 for D (6 bases). Trimming took 6 bases from V and 5 from J, leaving 15 bases between them. Germline CDR1 reads SGHNT; CDR2 reads YYREEE (reference sequence). This CDR3 region has 14 residues. The CDR3: CASMRRGLDNEQFF. CDR3 nucleotide sequence: TGTGCCAGCATGAGGCGGGGTCTAGACAATGAGCAGTTCTTC.

The gene calls are TRBV19 and TRBJ2-1, with D possibly TRBD1 on 6 matching bases. Trimming took 2 bases from V and 6 from J, leaving 17 bases between them. CDR3 length: 16 residues. Germline CDR1 LNHDA, CDR2 SQIVND (reference sequence). In nucleotides, the CDR3 is TGTGCCAGTAGTATAACCGGGACAAGGGGCTTCAATGAGCAGTTCTTC. Translating gives CASSITGTRGFNEQFF.

V gene TRBV5-4 combines with J gene TRBJ2-3, with D tentatively TRBD2 (6 bases). Trimming removed 0 bases at V and 1 base at J, with 15 bases between. The CDR3 length is 17 residues. Germline-derived CDR1 and CDR2 are SGHNT and YYREEE (reference sequence). The CDR3 DNA reads as TGTGCCAGCAGCTTGGGATATGGCGGGAAACGCACAGATACGCAGTATTTT. It is translated as CASSLGYGGKRTDTQYF.

The chain recombines TRBV2 with TRBJ2-2; D is undetermined. The CDR3 has 13 residues. Germline V gives CDR1 SNHLY, CDR2 FYNNEI. V dropped 7 bases and J dropped 5 bases, with 11 bases sitting between them. The CDR3 DNA sequence: TGTGCCAGCAAGGTGGTGACAACCGGGGAGCTGTTTTTT. Protein product: CASKVVTTGELFF.

Concerning this clone: At one end, the junction sequence differs from germline, possibly due to a read error. The V gene is TRBV18, the J gene TRBJ1-1; no clear D gene. CDR3 length equals 14 residues. Germline V gene lookup returns CDR1 KGHSH and CDR2 LQKENI. CDR3 coding DNA: TGTGCCAGCTCACCACGGGCAGACCCGACGTTGAAGCTTTTT. Translation: CASSPRADPTLKLF.